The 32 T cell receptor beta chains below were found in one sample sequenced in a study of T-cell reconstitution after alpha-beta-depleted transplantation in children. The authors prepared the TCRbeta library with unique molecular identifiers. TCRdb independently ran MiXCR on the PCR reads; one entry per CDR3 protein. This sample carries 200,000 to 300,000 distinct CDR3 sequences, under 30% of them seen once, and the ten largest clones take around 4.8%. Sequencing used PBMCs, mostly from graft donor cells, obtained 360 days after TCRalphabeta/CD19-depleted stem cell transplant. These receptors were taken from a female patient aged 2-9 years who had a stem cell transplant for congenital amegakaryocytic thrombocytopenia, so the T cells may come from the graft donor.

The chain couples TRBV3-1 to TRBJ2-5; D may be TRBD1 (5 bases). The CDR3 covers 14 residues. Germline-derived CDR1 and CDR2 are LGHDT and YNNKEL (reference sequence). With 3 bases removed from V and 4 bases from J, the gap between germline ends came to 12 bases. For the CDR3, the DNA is TGTGCCAGCAGCCATGGGGCATTCTCAGAGACCCAGTACTTC. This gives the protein CASSHGAFSETQYF.

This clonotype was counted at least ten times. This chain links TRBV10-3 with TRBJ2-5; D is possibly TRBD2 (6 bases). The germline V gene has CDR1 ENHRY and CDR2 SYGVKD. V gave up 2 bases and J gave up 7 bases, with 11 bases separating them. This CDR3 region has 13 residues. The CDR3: CAISERLEGTQYF. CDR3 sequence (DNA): TGTGCCATCAGTGAGAGACTAGAGGGGACCCAGTACTTC.

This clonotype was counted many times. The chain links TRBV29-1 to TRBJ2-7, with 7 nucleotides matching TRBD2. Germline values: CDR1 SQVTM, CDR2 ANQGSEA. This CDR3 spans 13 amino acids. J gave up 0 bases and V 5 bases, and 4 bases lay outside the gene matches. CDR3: CSVTGLPSYEQYF. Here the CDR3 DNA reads TGCAGCGTTACGGGACTACCCTCCTACGAGCAGTACTTC.

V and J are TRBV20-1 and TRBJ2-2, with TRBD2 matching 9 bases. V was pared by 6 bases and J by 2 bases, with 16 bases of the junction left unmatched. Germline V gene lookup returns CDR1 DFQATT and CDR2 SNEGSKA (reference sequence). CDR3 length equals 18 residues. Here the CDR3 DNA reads TGCAGTGCCAGTGCCCTAGCGGGACCAATTACTAACACCGGGGAGCTGTTTTTT. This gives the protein CSASALAGPITNTGELFF.

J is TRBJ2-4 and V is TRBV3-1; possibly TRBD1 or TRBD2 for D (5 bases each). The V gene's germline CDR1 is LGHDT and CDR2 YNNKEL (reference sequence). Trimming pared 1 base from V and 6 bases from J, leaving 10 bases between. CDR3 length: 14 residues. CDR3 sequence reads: CASSQGWDGNIQYF. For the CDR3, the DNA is TGTGCCAGCAGCCAAGGATGGGACGGAAACATTCAGTACTTC.

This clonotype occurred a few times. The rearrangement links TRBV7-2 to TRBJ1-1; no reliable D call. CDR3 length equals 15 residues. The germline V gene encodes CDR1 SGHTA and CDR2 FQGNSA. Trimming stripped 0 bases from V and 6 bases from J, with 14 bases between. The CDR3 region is CASSLAVTGWAEAFF. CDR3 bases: TGTGCCAGCAGCTTAGCCGTAACGGGGTGGGCTGAAGCTTTCTTT.

The CDR3 DNA reads as TGCGCCAGCAATGCGGGGGCTAGGTCAGATACGCAGTATTTT. Amino acid sequence: CASNAGARSDTQYF. The genes are TRBV5-1 and TRBJ2-3; D is possibly TRBD2 (7 bases). Germline CDR1 is SGHRS and CDR2 is YFSETQ. The germline V and J ends were trimmed by 6 bases and 4 bases, with 15 bases remaining between them. The CDR3 has 14 amino acids.

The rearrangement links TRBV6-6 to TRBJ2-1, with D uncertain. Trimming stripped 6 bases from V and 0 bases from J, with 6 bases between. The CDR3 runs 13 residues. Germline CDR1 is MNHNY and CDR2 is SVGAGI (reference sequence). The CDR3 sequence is CASRPYSYNEQFF. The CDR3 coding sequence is TGTGCCAGCAGACCCTACTCCTACAATGAGCAGTTCTTC.

The DNA for the CDR3 is TGTGCCAGCAGTAAAGGGGGCACAGATACGCAGTATTTT. Amino acids: CASSKGGTDTQYF. This chain uses TRBV12-3 or TRBV12-4 with TRBJ2-3; D is perhaps TRBD1 (5 bases). CDR3 size: 13 residues. The V and J ends lost 5 bases and 1 base respectively, with 7 bases between them.

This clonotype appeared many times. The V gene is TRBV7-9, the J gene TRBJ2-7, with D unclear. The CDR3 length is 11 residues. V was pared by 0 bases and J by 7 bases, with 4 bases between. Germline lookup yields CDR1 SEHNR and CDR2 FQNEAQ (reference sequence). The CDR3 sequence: CASSLAGEQYF. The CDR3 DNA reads TGTGCCAGCAGCTTAGCAGGGGAGCAGTACTTC.

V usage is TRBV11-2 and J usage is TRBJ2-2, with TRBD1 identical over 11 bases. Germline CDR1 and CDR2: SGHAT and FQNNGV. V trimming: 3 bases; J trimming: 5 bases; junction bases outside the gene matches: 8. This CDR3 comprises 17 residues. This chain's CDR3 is CASSLDRGHRYTGELFF. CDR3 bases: TGTGCCAGCAGCTTGGACAGGGGGCATAGATATACCGGGGAGCTGTTTTTT. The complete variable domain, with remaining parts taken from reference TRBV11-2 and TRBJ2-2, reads EAGVAQSPRYKIIEKRQSVAFWCNPISGHATLYWYQQILGQGPKLLIQFQNNGVVDDSQLPKDRFSAERLKGVDSTLKIQPAKLEDSAVYLCASSLDRGHRYTGELFFGEGSRLTVL.

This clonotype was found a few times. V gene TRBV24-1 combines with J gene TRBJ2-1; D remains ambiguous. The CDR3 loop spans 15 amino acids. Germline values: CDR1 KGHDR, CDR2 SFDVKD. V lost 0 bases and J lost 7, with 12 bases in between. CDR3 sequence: CATSDLQGNYNEQFF. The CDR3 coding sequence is TGTGCCACCAGTGATTTGCAAGGCAATTATAATGAGCAGTTCTTC.

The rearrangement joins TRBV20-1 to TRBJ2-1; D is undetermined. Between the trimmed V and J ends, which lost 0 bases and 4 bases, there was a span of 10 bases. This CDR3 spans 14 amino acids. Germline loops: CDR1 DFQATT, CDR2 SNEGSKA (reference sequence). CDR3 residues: CSARDQLSYNEQFF. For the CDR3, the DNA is TGCAGTGCTAGAGATCAGCTCAGTTACAATGAGCAGTTCTTC.

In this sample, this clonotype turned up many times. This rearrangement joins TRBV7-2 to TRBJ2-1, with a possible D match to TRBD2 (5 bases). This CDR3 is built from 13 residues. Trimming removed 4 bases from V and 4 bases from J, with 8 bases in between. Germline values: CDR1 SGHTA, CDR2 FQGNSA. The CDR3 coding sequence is TGTGCCAGCAGCTCCGGGATTTACAATGAGCAGTTCTTC. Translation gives CASSSGIYNEQFF.

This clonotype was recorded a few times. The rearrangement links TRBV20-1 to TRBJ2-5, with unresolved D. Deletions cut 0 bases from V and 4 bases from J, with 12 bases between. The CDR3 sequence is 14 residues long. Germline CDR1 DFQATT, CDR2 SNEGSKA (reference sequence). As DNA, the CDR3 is TGCAGTGCTAGAGATGAAGGGCTTTCAGAGACCCAGTACTTC. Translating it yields CSARDEGLSETQYF.

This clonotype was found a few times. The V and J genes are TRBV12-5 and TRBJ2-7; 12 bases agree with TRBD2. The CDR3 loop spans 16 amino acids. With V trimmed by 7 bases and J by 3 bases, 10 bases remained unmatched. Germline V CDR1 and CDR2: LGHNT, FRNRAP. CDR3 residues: CASALTGTSGLYEQYF. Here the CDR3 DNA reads TGTGCTAGTGCCCTGACCGGGACTAGCGGGCTCTACGAGCAGTACTTC.

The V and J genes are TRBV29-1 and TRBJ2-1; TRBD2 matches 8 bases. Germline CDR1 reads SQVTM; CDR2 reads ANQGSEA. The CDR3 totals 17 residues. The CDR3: CIRAGGPCSSSYNEQFF. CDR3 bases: TGCATCCGGGCGGGAGGACCATGTTCCAGCTCCTACAATGAGCAGTTCTTC.

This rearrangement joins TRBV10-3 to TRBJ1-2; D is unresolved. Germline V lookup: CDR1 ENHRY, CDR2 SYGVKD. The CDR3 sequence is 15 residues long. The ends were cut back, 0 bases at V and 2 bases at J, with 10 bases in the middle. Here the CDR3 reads CAISESDSQNYGYTF. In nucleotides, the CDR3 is TGTGCCATCAGTGAGTCCGATTCTCAAAACTATGGCTACACCTTC.

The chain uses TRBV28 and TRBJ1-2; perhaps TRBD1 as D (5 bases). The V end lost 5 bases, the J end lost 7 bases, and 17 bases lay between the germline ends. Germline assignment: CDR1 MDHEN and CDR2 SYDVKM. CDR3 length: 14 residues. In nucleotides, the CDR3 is TGTGCCAGCAGTCCGGGGCGGTTTGGCTTTGGCTACACCTTC. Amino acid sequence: CASSPGRFGFGYTF.

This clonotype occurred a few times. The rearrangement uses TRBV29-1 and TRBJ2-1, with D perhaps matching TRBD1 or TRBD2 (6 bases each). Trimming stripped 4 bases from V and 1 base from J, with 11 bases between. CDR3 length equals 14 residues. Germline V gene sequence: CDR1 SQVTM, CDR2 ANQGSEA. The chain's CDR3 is CSVGGRGSYNEQFF. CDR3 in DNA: TGCAGCGTTGGGGGGCGGGGATCCTACAATGAGCAGTTCTTC.

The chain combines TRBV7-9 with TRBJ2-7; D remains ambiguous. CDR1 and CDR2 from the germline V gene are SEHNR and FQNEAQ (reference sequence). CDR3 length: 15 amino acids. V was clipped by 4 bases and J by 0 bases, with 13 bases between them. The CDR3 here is CASSSATRNSYEQYF. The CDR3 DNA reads TGTGCCAGCAGCTCGGCGACACGTAACTCCTACGAGCAGTACTTC.

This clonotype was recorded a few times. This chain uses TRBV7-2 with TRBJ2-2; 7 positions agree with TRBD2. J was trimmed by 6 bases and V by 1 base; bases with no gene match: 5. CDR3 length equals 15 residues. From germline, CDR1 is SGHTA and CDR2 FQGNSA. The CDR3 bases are TGTGCCAGCAGCTTAGGCGGGAGTAGGGCCGGGGAGCTGTTTTTT. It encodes CASSLGGSRAGELFF.

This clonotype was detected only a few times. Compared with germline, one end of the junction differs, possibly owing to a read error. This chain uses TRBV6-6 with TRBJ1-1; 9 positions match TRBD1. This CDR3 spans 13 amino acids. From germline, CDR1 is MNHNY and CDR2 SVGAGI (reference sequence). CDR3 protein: CASSYPAGQGNSF. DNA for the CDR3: TGTGCCAGCAGTTACCCCGCGGGACAGGGCAACTCCTTT.

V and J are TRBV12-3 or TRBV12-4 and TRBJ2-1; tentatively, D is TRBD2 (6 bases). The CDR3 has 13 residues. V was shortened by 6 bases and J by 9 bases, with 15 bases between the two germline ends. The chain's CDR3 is CASRGPGRGEQFF. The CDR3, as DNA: TGTGCCAGCAGAGGGCCGGGGCGGGGTGAGCAGTTCTTC.

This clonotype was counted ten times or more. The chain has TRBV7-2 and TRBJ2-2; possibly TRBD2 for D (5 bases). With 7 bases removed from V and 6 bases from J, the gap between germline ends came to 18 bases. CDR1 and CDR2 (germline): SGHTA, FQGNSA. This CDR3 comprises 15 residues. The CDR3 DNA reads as TGTGCCAGCACCCCTCGAGCGGAAGGGTCCGGGGAGCTGTTTTTT. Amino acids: CASTPRAEGSGELFF.

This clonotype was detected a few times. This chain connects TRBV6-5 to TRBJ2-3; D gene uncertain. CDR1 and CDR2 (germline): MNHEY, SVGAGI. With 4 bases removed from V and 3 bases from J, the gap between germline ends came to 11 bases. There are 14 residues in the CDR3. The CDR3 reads CASSSYSSTDTQYF. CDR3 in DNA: TGTGCCAGCAGTTCCTACAGTTCGACAGATACGCAGTATTTT.

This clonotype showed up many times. CDR3 DNA: TGCGCCAGCAGCTTGGCCGAGAACACCGGGGAGCTGTTTTTT. It is translated as CASSLAENTGELFF. The chain combines TRBV5-1 with TRBJ2-2; D unresolved. The length of the CDR3 is 14 residues. CDR1 is SGHRS, CDR2 YFSETQ, per germline. V was trimmed by 0 bases and J by 1 base, leaving 4 bases between them. Variable domain in full (rest from reference TRBV5-1 and TRBJ2-2): KAGVTQTPRYLIKTRGQQVTLSCSPISGHRSVSWYQQTPGQGLQFLFEYFSETQRNKGNFPGRFSGRQFSNSRSEMNVSTLELGDSALYLCASSLAENTGELFFGEGSRLTVL.

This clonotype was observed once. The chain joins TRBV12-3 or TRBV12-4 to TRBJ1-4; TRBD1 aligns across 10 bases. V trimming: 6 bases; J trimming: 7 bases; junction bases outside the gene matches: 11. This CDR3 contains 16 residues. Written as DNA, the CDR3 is TGTGCCAGCAGAACTAAGGGCCGGGACAGGGGTGAAAAACTGTTTTTT. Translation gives CASRTKGRDRGEKLFF.

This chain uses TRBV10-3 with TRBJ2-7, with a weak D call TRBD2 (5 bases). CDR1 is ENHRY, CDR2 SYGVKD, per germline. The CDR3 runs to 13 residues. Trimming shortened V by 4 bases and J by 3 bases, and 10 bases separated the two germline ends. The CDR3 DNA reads TGTGCCATCAGTGCCGCGGGTGTCTACGAGCAGTACTTC. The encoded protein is CAISAAGVYEQYF.

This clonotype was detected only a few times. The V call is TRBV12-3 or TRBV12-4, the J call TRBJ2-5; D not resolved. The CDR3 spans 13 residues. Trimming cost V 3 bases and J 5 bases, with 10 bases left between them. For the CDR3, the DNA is TGTGCCAGCAGTTTGAGCCCATGGGAGACCCAGTACTTC. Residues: CASSLSPWETQYF.

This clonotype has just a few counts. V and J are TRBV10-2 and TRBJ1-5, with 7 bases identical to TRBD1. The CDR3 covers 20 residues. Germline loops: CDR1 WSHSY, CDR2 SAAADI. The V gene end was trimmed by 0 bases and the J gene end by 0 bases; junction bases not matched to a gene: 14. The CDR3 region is CASSESSQGGRRHSNQPQHF. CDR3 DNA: TGCGCCAGCAGTGAGTCTAGTCAGGGGGGAAGGAGACATAGCAATCAGCCCCAGCATTTT.

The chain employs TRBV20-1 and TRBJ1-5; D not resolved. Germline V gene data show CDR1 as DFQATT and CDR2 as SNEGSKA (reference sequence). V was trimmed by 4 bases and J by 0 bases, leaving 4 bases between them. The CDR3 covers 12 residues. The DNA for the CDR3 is TGCAGTGCTATAAATAGCAATCAGCCCCAGCATTTT. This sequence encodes CSAINSNQPQHF.